One sample yielded the 5 T cell receptor beta chains listed below, sequenced in a study of response to subunit inactivated influenza vaccine. TCRdb re-derived calls from the RT-PCR reads in MiXCR, one entry per CDR3 protein. This sample has about 500,000 distinct CDR3 sequences, with under 8.5% found just once. Material: PBMCs from blood, obtained 23 months after vaccination. Receptors were obtained from a man between 50 and 75 years old who received an inactivated influenza vaccine.

In its sample, this clonotype was seen many times. The rearrangement links TRBV2 to TRBJ1-2; D may be TRBD1 (5 bases). Germline-derived CDR1 and CDR2 are SNHLY and FYNNEI. The CDR3 extends over 13 amino acids. Trimming took 9 bases from V and 0 from J, leaving 11 bases between them. The CDR3 DNA sequence: TGTGCCAGACTATTGGGGCCTAACTATGGCTACACCTTC. This sequence encodes CARLLGPNYGYTF. Full variable domain (remainder filled in from reference TRBV2 and TRBJ1-2): EPEVTQTPSHQVTQMGQEVILRCVPISNHLYFYWYRQILGQKVEFLVSFYNNEISEKSEIFDDQFSVERPDGSNFTLKIRSTKLEDSAMYFCARLLGPNYGYTFGSGTRLTVV.

The table lists this clonotype with a few counts. The genes are TRBV5-1 and TRBJ2-5, with TRBD2 identical over 11 bases. The CDR3 contains 17 residues. The trim removed 4 bases at V and 2 bases at J, leaving 10 bases unmatched. Germline lookup yields CDR1 SGHRS and CDR2 YFSETQ. The CDR3 protein is CASSALTSGEPQETQYF. In DNA form, the CDR3 reads TGCGCCAGCAGCGCATTGACTAGCGGGGAACCTCAAGAGACCCAGTACTTC.

This clonotype appeared many times. The V gene is TRBV5-1, the J gene TRBJ2-3; D remains ambiguous. The CDR3 length is 15 residues. The V and J ends lost 0 bases and 0 bases respectively, with 8 bases between them. The germline V gene has CDR1 SGHRS and CDR2 YFSETQ. CDR3 in DNA: TGCGCCAGCAGCTTGGCGGGTGAAAGCACAGATACGCAGTATTTT. This codes for CASSLAGESTDTQYF.

The genes are TRBV11-2 and TRBJ2-1; no definite D call. Looked up from germline, CDR1 is SGHAT and CDR2 is FQNNGV. The V and J ends lost 5 bases and 0 bases respectively, with 17 bases between them. The length of the CDR3 is 17 residues. The CDR3 loop reads CASSPPPAESSYNEQFF. The CDR3 DNA follows: TGTGCCAGCAGCCCCCCCCCGGCAGAGAGCTCCTACAATGAGCAGTTCTTC.

The J gene is TRBJ2-5, the V gene TRBV11-1; 7 nucleotides agree with TRBD2. With V trimmed by 5 bases and J by 0 bases, 3 bases remained unmatched. This CDR3 is 14 amino acids long. Looked up from germline, CDR1 is SGHAT and CDR2 is FQDESV (reference sequence). CDR3 in DNA: TGTGCCAGCAGCCAACTAGCGTACCAAGAGACCCAGTACTTC. This encodes CASSQLAYQETQYF.